This record concerns one TCR beta chain sequence. These data originate in a study of control samples from healthy donors and cancer patients. V was clipped by 4 bases and J by 9 bases, with 11 bases between them. Germline CDR1 reads SGDLS; CDR2 reads YYNGEE. This CDR3 has 12 amino acids. Repertoires were generated with immunoSEQ multiplex PCR, while TCRdb's copy carries only in-frame clones and drops some. In the table there are 120,000 or so clones, 80% to 90% of which are singletons. The V and J genes are TRBV9 and TRBJ2-1, with D unresolved. The TCR originated in a man between 35 and 55 years old in good health. Sequenced material: blood. The CDR3 reads CASSPGAGEQFF. CDR3 DNA: TGTGCCAGCAGCCCAGGTGCAGGTGAGCAGTTCTTC.